This T cell receptor (beta chain) was identified during a study of cytotoxic CD8 clonotypes in ibrutinib-treated CLL. For the study at large: Patients gave response samples after a median about eleven months of treatment, range 6 to 36. General study findings and limits: Sampling times differed between sustained-remission and progressing patients. Public clonotypes showed up rarely, and on treatment they shrank or held steady. A rise in clonality was seen at ibrutinib response, and a fall back toward baseline was seen at progression.

Trimming took 5 bases from V and 15 from J, leaving 14 bases between them. This CDR3 is built from 11 residues. The V gene's germline CDR1 is SGHAT and CDR2 FQNNGV. Sequenced by immunoSEQ multiplex PCR; TCRdb stores in-frame clones only, minus some. The repertoire has about 140,000 clones, around 81% of them found once; the top ten carry 7.6%. Regarding this clone: Its antigen is not known.

This rearrangement joins TRBV11-2 to TRBJ2-1; no reliable D call. The sequenced sample was PBMCs, obtained after 36 months of ibrutinib treatment. This receptor was taken from a human donor with chronic lymphocytic leukemia. CDR3: CASSLPGSLFF. CDR3 nucleotide sequence: TGTGCCAGCAGCCTCCCAGGAAGTCTGTTCTTC.